This T cell receptor (beta chain) is drawn from a study of beta chain features in type 1 diabetes. Study-wide results and limits: Across all four CD4+ subsets, people with type 1 diabetes showed modestly shorter TCRB CDR3s.

Expressed TCRB transcripts were sequenced, since all the RNA that had been isolated was reverse transcribed. About 3.6 million reads was the average for naive, central memory and regulatory T cell samples. Clones were sequenced by immunoSEQ multiplex PCR, and TCRdb holds only the in-frame ones, with some missing. The repertoire holds 250,000 or so clones, about a fifth seen once, with more than 0.025% in the top ten. Details on this clone: No antigen is known for it.

The CDR3 extends over 16 amino acids. Per germline, CDR1 KGHSH and CDR2 LQKENI. Deletions cut 4 bases from V and 2 bases from J, with 17 bases between. This chain connects TRBV18 to TRBJ1-2, with D possibly matching TRBD1 (6 bases). The clonotype originates from a middle-aged woman with type 1 diabetes. The material sequenced was naive CD4+ T cells from blood. The CDR3 DNA sequence: TGTGCCAGCTCACGGCCCTACCAAGGGGGAAACTATGGCTACACCTTC. It encodes CASSRPYQGGNYGYTF. The whole variable domain, remainder taken from reference TRBV18 and TRBJ1-2, is NAGVMQNPRHLVRRRGQEARLRCSPMKGHSHVYWYRQLPEEGLKFMVYLQKENIIDESGMPKERFSAEFPKEGPSILRIQQVVRGDSAAYFCASSRPYQGGNYGYTFGSGTRLTVV.